This T cell receptor (beta chain) was sequenced during a study of CD4 T cells in relation to SARS-CoV-2 and coronaviruses. This clone was counted once. Its specificity is not known. Overall study findings and caveats: Memory recall responses, not primary responses primed in culture, are what the assay detects. Each donor contributed either pre-pandemic or post-infection samples, not both.

Clones were read by immunoSEQ multiplex PCR, and TCRdb kept only the in-frame ones, dropping some. The profile shows approximately 70,000 clones, approximately 93% of them singletons. CD4+ T cells from unexposed donors were obtained before the COVID-19 pandemic (2011-2018). Cryopreserved PBMCs were CD4-enriched, then split into naive and memory cells. CDR3 length equals 14 residues. Germline CDR1 reads SGHDN; CDR2 reads FVKESK. The V gene lost 3 bases and the J gene lost 6 bases, with 15 bases spanning the gap. The chain is built from TRBV14 and TRBJ2-7; D is uncertain. This receptor was taken from a human donor in good health. Material: naive CD4+ T cells from PBMCs. This sample's subset: naive CD4+ T cells isolated by negative enrichment. CDR3 sequence (DNA): TGTGCCAGCAGCCATCGACCCTCCCAGACCGAGCAGTACTTC. This gives the protein CASSHRPSQTEQYF.